A single sample is the source of the 10 T cell receptor beta chains below, sequenced in a study of tumor-infiltrating lymphocytes in primary liver carcinoma. Without any cell sorting, roughly 20-32 mg of bulk tissue yielded co-extracted RNA and DNA. A primer in the constant region served to generate TCR beta cDNA from 450 to 600 ng of total RNA. What produced the TCR beta libraries was three nested multiplex PCR rounds using slightly modified ARM-PCR. The opening two PCR rounds, roughly 11 cycles each, paired TRBV1-TRBV30 forward primers with a C-beta reverse primer. TCRdb independently ran MiXCR on the multiplex PCR reads; one entry per CDR3 protein. The data hold 75,000 to 90,000 distinct CDR3 sequences, with around 70% observed a single time. Sequenced input: liver tumor tissue from sampling region 1. Subset given: tumor region T1, superior pole. The receptors were gathered from a man aged 35 to 55 with primary liver carcinoma and hepatitis B virus infection.

Points on this clonotype: Being one base from a much bigger clone, this may be a read error. The rearrangement links TRBV28 to TRBJ1-1; TRBD1 aligns across 9 bases. V shed 6 bases and J 4 bases; nucleotides not matched to a gene: 18. The V gene's germline CDR1 is MDHEN and CDR2 SYDVKM. This CDR3 contains 18 residues. The CDR3 sequence: CASSSASLVDRGGTEAFF. DNA for the CDR3: TGTGCCAGCAGCTCTGCCTCACTCGTGGACAGGGGAGGCACTGAAGCTTTCTTT.

Worth noting for this clonotype: Just one base apart from a much larger clone, this may be a read error. This chain uses TRBV5-1 with TRBJ2-2, with TRBD1 matching over 8 bases. Germline CDR1 and CDR2: SGHRS and YFSETQ. Trimming took 2 bases from V and 7 from J; bases not matched to a gene: 7. There are 15 residues in the CDR3. The CDR3 sequence: CASSFQGAKIGELFF. The CDR3 DNA sequence: TGCGCCAGCAGCTTTCAGGGGGCAAAAATCGGGGAGCTGTTTTTT. The variable domain in full, completed from reference TRBV5-1 and TRBJ2-2, reads KAGVTQTPRYLIKTRGQQVTLSCSPISGHRSVSWYQQTPGQGLQFLFEYFSETQRNKGNFPGRFSGRQFSNSRSEMNVSTLELGDSALYLCASSFQGAKIGELFFGEGSRLTVL.

A few counts support this clonotype. The rearrangement uses TRBV28 and TRBJ2-2; D ambiguous. This CDR3 has 13 residues. CDR1 and CDR2 from the germline V gene are MDHEN and SYDVKM. Trimming shortened V by 5 bases and J by 2 bases, and 6 bases separated the two germline ends. The CDR3 is CASSTSNTGELFF. CDR3 sequence (DNA): TGTGCCAGCAGTACATCCAACACCGGGGAGCTGTTTTTT.

This clonotype was observed a single time. Just one base apart from a much larger clone, this may be a read error. This chain joins TRBV19 and TRBJ1-1; D possibly corresponds to TRBD1 (5 bases). CDR1 and CDR2 from the germline V gene are LNHDA and SQIVND (reference sequence). The CDR3 length is 13 residues. The V gene lost 5 bases and the J gene lost 1 base, with 8 bases spanning the gap. The CDR3 DNA reads as TGTGCCAGTAGTCAAGGGGAGAACACTGAAGCTTTCTTT. It translates to CASSQGENTEAFF. Full variable domain (remainder filled in from reference TRBV19 and TRBJ1-1): DGGITQSPKYLFRKEGQNVTLSCEQNLNHDAMYWYRQDPGQGLRLIYYSQIVNDFQKGDIAEGYSVSREKKESFPLTVTSAQKNPTAFYLCASSQGENTEAFFGQGTRLTVV.

Worth noting for this clonotype: No conserved phenylalanine or tryptophan ends this CDR3, so it is likely a read error. The genes are TRBV11-2 and TRBJ2-1; 9 nucleotides agree with TRBD2. CDR3 length: 18 amino acids. Germline trimming cut 1 base from V and 2 bases from J; bases unmatched to any gene: 9. Germline CDR1 SGHAT, CDR2 FQNNGV. The CDR3 DNA sequence: TGTGCCAGCAGCTTAGTGGGACTAGCTGGAGGGCCCTACAATGAGCAGTTCTCC. Translating it yields CASSLVGLAGGPYNEQFS.

Worth noting for this clonotype: This likely comes from a read error, as the CDR3 has no conserved phenylalanine or tryptophan at its end. Because the CDR3's place on the DNA is in doubt, the DNA is left out and the CDR3 is given as listed by TCRdb. This chain connects TRBV11-2 to TRBJ2-7; the table gives TRBD1 as D, unverified against the DNA. CDR1 SGHAT and CDR2 FQNNGV come from the germline V gene. With termini counted, the CDR3 has 15 amino acids. CDR3 region: CASSLGRGLTYEQYS.

Regarding this clonotype: This likely comes from a read error, as the CDR3 has no conserved phenylalanine or tryptophan at its end. The chain recombines TRBV11-1 with TRBJ2-3; 9 nucleotides agree with TRBD2. The CDR3 is made up of 16 amino acids. Germline-derived CDR1 and CDR2 are SGHAT and FQDESV (reference sequence). With V trimmed by 6 bases and J by 3 bases, 10 bases remained unmatched. CDR3 loop: CASSHGTSTQTDTQYS. CDR3 nucleotides: TGTGCCAGCAGTCACGGGACTAGCACACAAACAGATACGCAGTATTCT.

Points on this clonotype: The CDR3 ends on some other residue instead of the conserved phenylalanine or tryptophan, so this is likely a read error. The rearrangement uses TRBV7-9 and TRBJ1-1; D call uncertain. This CDR3 spans 12 amino acids. Per germline, CDR1 SEHNR and CDR2 FQNEAQ (reference sequence). CDR3 loop: CTSSRDILQAFS. The CDR3 nucleotides are TGTACCAGCAGCCGAGACATTCTCCAAGCTTTCTCT.

The table lists this clonotype with a few counts. V gene TRBV27 combines with J gene TRBJ1-6, with D uncertain. CDR1 is MNHEY, CDR2 SMNVEV, per germline (reference sequence). The V end was cut by 0 bases, the J end by 8 bases, with 14 bases between. The CDR3 spans 16 residues. The CDR3 reads CASSLSYTEEYSPLHF. CDR3 DNA sequence: TGTGCCAGCAGTTTATCCTACACGGAAGAGTATTCACCCCTCCACTTT.

In the case of this clonotype: A much bigger clone sits one base away, suggesting this may be a read error. This chain connects TRBV20-1 to TRBJ2-5; D is possibly TRBD1 or TRBD2 (5 bases each). The CDR3 loop spans 13 amino acids. Germline-derived CDR1 and CDR2 are DFQATT and SNEGSKA (reference sequence). The chain's CDR3 is CSTRAGAQETQYF. CDR3 nucleotide sequence: TGCAGTACTAGAGCCGGGGCGCAAGAGACCCAGTACTTC.